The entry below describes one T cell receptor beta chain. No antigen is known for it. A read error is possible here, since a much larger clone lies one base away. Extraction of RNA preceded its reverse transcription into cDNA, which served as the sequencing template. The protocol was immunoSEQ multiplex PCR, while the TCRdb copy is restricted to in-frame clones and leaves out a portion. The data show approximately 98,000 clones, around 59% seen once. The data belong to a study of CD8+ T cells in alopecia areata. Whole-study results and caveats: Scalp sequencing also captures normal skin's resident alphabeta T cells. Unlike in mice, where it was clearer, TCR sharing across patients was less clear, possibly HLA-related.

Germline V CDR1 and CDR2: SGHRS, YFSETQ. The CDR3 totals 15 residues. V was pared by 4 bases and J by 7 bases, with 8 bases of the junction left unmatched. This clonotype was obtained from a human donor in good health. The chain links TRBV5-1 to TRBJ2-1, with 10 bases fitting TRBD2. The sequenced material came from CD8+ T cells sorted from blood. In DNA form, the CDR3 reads TGCGCCAGCAGCATAACGAGCGGGGGGGCTAATGAGCAGTTCTTC. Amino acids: CASSITSGGANEQFF.